This is a list of T cell receptor beta chains from one sample in a study of cytomegalovirus exposure and HLA in healthy donors. Libraries were prepared by immunoSEQ multiplex PCR; TCRdb keeps only in-frame clonotypes and omits some of them. The sample carries around 98,000 clones, around 80% recorded once. Input material: PBMCs. All receptors come from a human donor in good health. Each CDR3 is given with its conserved first and last residue. The D gene is left open where the match is weak. Some rows mark clone size as missing; the rest say once, few, many or name a class of expanded clone.

NA,TRBD1,TRBV19,TRBJ1-5,TGTGCCACCCGGGACAGGACTAATCAGCCCCAGCATTTT,CATRDRTNQPQHF
NA,NA,TRBV30,TRBJ1-4,TGTGCCTGGAGGGGCCCAGATGAAAAACTGTTTTTT,CAWRGPDEKLFF
few,NA,TRBV10-3,TRBJ1-3,TGTGCCATCAGTGGGGCCGAACACTCTGGAAACACCATATATTTT,CAISGAEHSGNTIYF
NA,NA,TRBV1,TRBJ2-7,TGCACCAGCAGCCGATCCGGACCCGGGACAGGGGTTCCCTACGAGCAGTACTTC,CTSSRSGPGTGVPYEQYF
NA,NA,TRBV5-6,TRBJ1-1,TGTGCCAGCAGCTTGCTAGGCATGAACACTGAAGCTTTCTTT,CASSLLGMNTEAFF
few,TRBD1,TRBV10-3,TRBJ1-6,TGTGCCATCAGTGAGTCAGGGGTGCGGGACAGGGCTTCACCCCTCCACTTT,CAISESGVRDRASPLHF
NA,NA,TRBV5-1,TRBJ1-2,TGCGCCAGCAGCAAATCTGATGGCTACACCTTC,CASSKSDGYTF
NA,TRBD1,TRBV5-6,TRBJ1-1,TGTGCCAGCAGCCAAAAACAGGGGAAGAACACTGAAGCTTTCTTT,CASSQKQGKNTEAFF
NA,NA,TRBV19,TRBJ2-2,TGTGCCAGTAGTATACTGTCGACCGGGGAGCTGTTTTTT,CASSILSTGELFF
NA,NA,TRBV6-5,TRBJ2-7,TGTGCCAGCAGCCGAAACTACTACTACGAGCAGTACTTC,CASSRNYYYEQYF
few,NA,TRBV19,TRBJ1-2,TGTGCCAGTAGTCAACAGGGCAACTATGGCTACACCTTC,CASSQQGNYGYTF
few,TRBD1,TRBV29-1,TRBJ1-4,TGCAGCGTTGGAGGACAGGGCCGGGAAAAACTGTTTTTT,CSVGGQGREKLFF
few,TRBD1,TRBV29-1,TRBJ1-2,TGCAGCGTGGCCGACAGGGGGCGAGGCTATGGCTACACCTTC,CSVADRGRGYGYTF
NA,TRBD1,TRBV19,TRBJ2-7,TGTGCCAGTAGTATCCGTCAGGGGGCCTACGAGCAGTACTTC,CASSIRQGAYEQYF
NA,TRBD2,TRBV27,TRBJ2-7,TGTGCCAGCGGAATGGGACTAGCAGCGGACGAGCAGTACTTC,CASGMGLAADEQYF
NA,NA,TRBV7-2,TRBJ2-1,TGTGCCAGCAGCTTAGGAGGAGGTTACAATGAGCAGTTCTTC,CASSLGGGYNEQFF
NA,NA,TRBV28,TRBJ1-2,TGTGCCAGCAACCCCAGACAGGAAACCTATGGCTACACCTTC,CASNPRQETYGYTF
NA,NA,TRBV5-1,TRBJ2-3,TGCGCCAGCAGCTTGGGATCCCCCAGGTTTCTCACAGATACGCAGTATTTT,CASSLGSPRFLTDTQYF
NA,TRBD1,TRBV18,TRBJ2-1,TGTGCCAGCTCACCACCGGGGACAGCCTACAATGAGCAGTTCTTC,CASSPPGTAYNEQFF
NA,TRBD1,TRBV2,TRBJ2-7,TGTGCCAGCAGTAAGGACAGGGTTTACGAGCAGTACTTC,CASSKDRVYEQYF
few,NA,TRBV2,TRBJ1-6,TGTGCCAGCAGTGAAGTCAGGGTTCGGTCACCCCTCCACTTT,CASSEVRVRSPLHF